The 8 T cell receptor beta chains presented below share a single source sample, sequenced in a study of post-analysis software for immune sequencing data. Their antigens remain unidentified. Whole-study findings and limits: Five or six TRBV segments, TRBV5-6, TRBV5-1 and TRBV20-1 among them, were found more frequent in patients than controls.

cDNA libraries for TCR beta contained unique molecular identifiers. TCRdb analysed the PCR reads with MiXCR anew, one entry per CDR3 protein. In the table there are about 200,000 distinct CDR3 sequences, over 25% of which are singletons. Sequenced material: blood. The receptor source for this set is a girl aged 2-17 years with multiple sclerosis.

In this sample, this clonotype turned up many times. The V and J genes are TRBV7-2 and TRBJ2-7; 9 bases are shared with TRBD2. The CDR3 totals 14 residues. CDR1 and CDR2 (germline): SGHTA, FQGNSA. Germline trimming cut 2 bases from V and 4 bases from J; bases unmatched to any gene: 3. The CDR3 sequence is CASSLRREGYEQYF. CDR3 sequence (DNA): TGTGCCAGCAGCTTACGGCGGGAGGGGTACGAGCAGTACTTC.

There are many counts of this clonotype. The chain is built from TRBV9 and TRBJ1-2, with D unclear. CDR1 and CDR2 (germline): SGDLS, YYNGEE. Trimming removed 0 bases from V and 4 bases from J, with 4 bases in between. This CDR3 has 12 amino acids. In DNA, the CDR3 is TGTGCCAGCAGCGTAGAGGGCTATGGCTACACCTTC. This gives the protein CASSVEGYGYTF.

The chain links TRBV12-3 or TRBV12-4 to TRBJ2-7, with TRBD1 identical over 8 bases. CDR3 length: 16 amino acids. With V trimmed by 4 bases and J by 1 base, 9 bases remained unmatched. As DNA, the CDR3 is TGTGCCAGCAGTTCTGGATCCGGGACAGGATCCTACGAGCAGTACTTC. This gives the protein CASSSGSGTGSYEQYF.

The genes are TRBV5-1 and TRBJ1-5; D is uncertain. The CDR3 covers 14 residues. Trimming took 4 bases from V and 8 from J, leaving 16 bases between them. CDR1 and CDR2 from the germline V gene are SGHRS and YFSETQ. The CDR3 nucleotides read TGCGCCAGCAGCCCCGGGCTTTCCCGAGAGCCCCAGCATTTT. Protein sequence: CASSPGLSREPQHF.

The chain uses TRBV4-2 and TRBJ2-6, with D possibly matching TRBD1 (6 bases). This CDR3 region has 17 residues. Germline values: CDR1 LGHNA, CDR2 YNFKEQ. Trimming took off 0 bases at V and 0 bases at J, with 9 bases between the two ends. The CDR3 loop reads CASSQEGASSGANVLTF. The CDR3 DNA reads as TGTGCCAGCAGCCAAGAGGGGGCAAGCTCTGGGGCCAACGTCCTGACTTTC.

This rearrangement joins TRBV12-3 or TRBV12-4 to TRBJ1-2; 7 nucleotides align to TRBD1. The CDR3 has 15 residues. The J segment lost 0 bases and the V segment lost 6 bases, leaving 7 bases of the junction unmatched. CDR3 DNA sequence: TGTGCCAGCAGGCCACAGGGGTTAGCTAACTATGGCTACACCTTC. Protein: CASRPQGLANYGYTF.

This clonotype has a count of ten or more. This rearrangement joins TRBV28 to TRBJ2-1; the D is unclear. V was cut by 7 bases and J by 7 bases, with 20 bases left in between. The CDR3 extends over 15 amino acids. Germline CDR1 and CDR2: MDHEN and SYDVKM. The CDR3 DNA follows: TGTGCCAGCACCGTGGACCCACGCGTTAGTAATGAGCAGTTCTTC. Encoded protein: CASTVDPRVSNEQFF. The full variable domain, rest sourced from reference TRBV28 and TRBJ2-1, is DVKVTQSSRYLVKRTGEKVFLECVQDMDHENMFWYRQDPGLGLRLIYFSYDVKMKEKGDIPEGYSVSREKKERFSLILESASTNQTSMYLCASTVDPRVSNEQFFGPGTRLTVL.

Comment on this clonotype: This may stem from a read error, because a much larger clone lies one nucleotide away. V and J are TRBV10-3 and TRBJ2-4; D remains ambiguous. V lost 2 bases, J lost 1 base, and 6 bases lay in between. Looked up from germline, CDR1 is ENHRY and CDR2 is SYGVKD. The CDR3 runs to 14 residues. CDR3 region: CAISEDGAKNIQYF. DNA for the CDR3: TGTGCCATCAGTGAGGACGGGGCCAAAAACATTCAGTACTTC.